The 20 T cell receptor beta chains below come from one sample, sequenced in a study of blood T cell repertoires in COVID-19. Here immunoSEQ multiplex PCR was the method, and the copy in TCRdb shows in-frame clones only, minus some. The table shows just under 350,000 clones, with more than 70% occurring only once. Sequencing was carried out using peripheral blood. The receptors originated from a woman aged 65 to 85 with COVID-19, enrolled during active disease.

This clone was seen once. The chain combines TRBV7-2 with TRBJ1-5, with D perhaps matching TRBD1 (5 bases). Germline V gives CDR1 SGHTA, CDR2 FQGNSA. Trimming cost V 4 bases and J 4 bases, with 23 bases left between them. CDR3 size: 18 residues. The CDR3 region has the DNA TGTGCCAGCAGCTCCCCATCGGGAGAGACAGCGCTGAATCAGCCCCAGCATTTT. Encoded protein: CASSSPSGETALNQPQHF.

The chain uses TRBV4-1 and TRBJ2-1; the D gene is possibly TRBD2 (5 bases). Trimming pared 4 bases from V and 8 bases from J, leaving 24 bases between. Per the germline V gene, CDR1 is MGHRA and CDR2 is YSYEKL. The length of the CDR3 is 17 residues. The CDR3 region is CASSPGLLGLPGDEQFF. The CDR3 nucleotides read TGCGCCAGCAGCCCAGGACTCCTCGGCCTCCCGGGTGATGAGCAGTTCTTC.

The chain employs TRBV7-2 and TRBJ2-5; 8 bases line up with TRBD1. Unmatched junction bases numbered 3, after V lost 4 bases and J lost 2 bases. The germline gives CDR1 SGHTA, CDR2 FQGNSA. This CDR3 has 14 amino acids. CDR3 bases: TGTGCCAGCAGCTCACGACAGGGGCAAGAGACCCAGTACTTC. Residues: CASSSRQGQETQYF.

In nucleotides, the CDR3 is TGTGCCAGAAGCCCTTGGACTCCTTCCTACAATGAGCAGTTCTTC. This translates into CARSPWTPSYNEQFF. This chain joins TRBV5-3 and TRBJ2-1, with D tentatively TRBD2 (5 bases). TRBV5-3 is labeled an ORF, and its function is uncertain. This CDR3 is 15 amino acids long. V was cut by 4 bases and J by 1 base, with 12 bases left in between.

The chain is built from TRBV28 and TRBJ1-2; no clear D gene. The CDR3 totals 13 residues. CDR1 MDHEN and CDR2 SYDVKM come from the germline V gene. V was clipped by 2 bases and J by 2 bases, with 6 bases between them. The CDR3 is CASSLNGNYGYTF. CDR3 DNA sequence: TGTGCCAGCAGTTTAAATGGCAACTATGGCTACACCTTC.

The chain employs TRBV24-1 and TRBJ1-5; 9 nucleotides line up with TRBD1. J gave up 5 bases and V 4 bases, and 5 bases lay outside the gene matches. The germline gives CDR1 KGHDR, CDR2 SFDVKD. The CDR3 is made up of 15 amino acids. The CDR3 sequence is CATSERTGEYQPQHF. CDR3 nucleotides: TGTGCCACCAGTGAGCGGACAGGGGAATATCAGCCCCAGCATTTT.

The J gene is TRBJ1-2, the V gene TRBV6-5; D may be TRBD1 (5 bases). The CDR3 has 14 residues. V was cut by 6 bases and J by 11 bases, with 22 bases left in between. The germline V gene encodes CDR1 MNHEY and CDR2 SVGAGI. CDR3 DNA: TGTGCCAGCAGACCCCGACAGTCCCCCGTTGGTTACACCTTC. Translating it yields CASRPRQSPVGYTF.

The J gene is TRBJ1-1, the V gene TRBV4-2; D is unclear. The CDR3 extends over 14 amino acids. V was pared by 0 bases and J by 2 bases, with 7 bases between. Germline loops: CDR1 LGHNA, CDR2 YNFKEQ. The CDR3 region is CASSQEADNTEAFF. The CDR3 coding sequence is TGTGCCAGCAGCCAAGAGGCGGATAACACTGAAGCTTTCTTT.

The count of this clone is one. In DNA form, the CDR3 reads TGTGCCAGCAGTGAAGGGGCATACTACGAGCAGTACTTC. It yields the protein CASSEGAYYEQYF. V is TRBV2 and J is TRBJ2-7; D unresolved. With 1 base removed from V and 3 bases from J, the gap between germline ends came to 7 bases. The CDR3 consists of 13 residues. Germline V gene data show CDR1 as SNHLY and CDR2 as FYNNEI. Full variable domain (remainder filled in from reference TRBV2 and TRBJ2-7): EPEVTQTPSHQVTQMGQEVILRCVPISNHLYFYWYRQILGQKVEFLVSFYNNEISEKSEIFDDQFSVERPDGSNFTLKIRSTKLEDSAMYFCASSEGAYYEQYFGPGTRLTVT.

The rearrangement links TRBV28 to TRBJ1-2, with D perhaps matching TRBD1 (6 bases). Germline assignment: CDR1 MDHEN and CDR2 SYDVKM. V dropped 5 bases and J dropped 3 bases, with 10 bases sitting between them. The CDR3 is 13 amino acids. The CDR3 sequence: CASSRTADYGYTF. The DNA of the CDR3 is TGTGCCAGCAGTCGGACAGCAGACTATGGCTACACCTTC.

V gene TRBV2 combines with J gene TRBJ1-5, with a possible D match to TRBD1 (6 bases). V gave up 7 bases and J gave up 1 base, with 14 bases separating them. The CDR3 is 15 residues long. CDR1 is SNHLY and CDR2 is FYNNEI in the germline V gene. The CDR3 protein is CASMRDRNSNQPQHF. In DNA form, the CDR3 reads TGTGCCAGCATGCGAGACAGGAACAGCAATCAGCCCCAGCATTTT.

The V call is TRBV5-1, the J call TRBJ1-4; 8 positions match TRBD1. CDR3 length: 15 amino acids. Per germline, CDR1 SGHRS and CDR2 YFSETQ. With 2 bases clipped from V and 6 bases from J, the junction kept 6 bases outside the gene matches. The CDR3 nucleotides read TGCGCCAGCAGCTTCGCCGCGGACAGGGATGAAAAACTGTTTTTT. Its protein is CASSFAADRDEKLFF.

V usage is TRBV10-3 and J usage is TRBJ1-2; 9 bases are shared with TRBD1. Per the germline V gene, CDR1 is ENHRY and CDR2 is SYGVKD. J gave up 6 bases and V 7 bases, and 3 bases lay outside the gene matches. The CDR3 loop spans 12 amino acids. The CDR3 loop is CAIMRQGDGYTF. CDR3 nucleotides: TGTGCCATCATGCGACAGGGGGATGGCTACACCTTC.

The chain is built from TRBV29-1 and TRBJ1-2; D not resolved. V was shortened by 3 bases and J by 4 bases, with 15 bases between the two germline ends. Germline V gene sequence: CDR1 SQVTM, CDR2 ANQGSEA. CDR3 length: 14 residues. The CDR3 protein is CSVERGVYGYGYTF. The CDR3, as DNA: TGCAGCGTTGAGCGGGGAGTCTACGGCTATGGCTACACCTTC.

This rearrangement joins TRBV2 to TRBJ2-3; 8 bases fit TRBD2. V was clipped by 7 bases and J by 5 bases; unmatched bases: 5. Germline V gene sequence: CDR1 SNHLY, CDR2 FYNNEI. This CDR3 contains 13 residues. CDR3 in amino acids: CASTAGGQDTQYF. The CDR3 nucleotides are TGTGCCAGCACCGCGGGGGGCCAAGATACGCAGTATTTT.

The rearrangement links TRBV7-9 to TRBJ2-5, with 7 bases lining up with TRBD2. The CDR3 runs 16 residues. V gave up 2 bases and J gave up 1 base; unmatched junction bases: 7. The V gene's germline CDR1 is SEHNR and CDR2 FQNEAQ (reference sequence). The CDR3, as DNA: TGTGCCAGCAGCTTATCTCGGGGACTACCCCAAGAGACCCAGTACTTC. Amino acids: CASSLSRGLPQETQYF.

The V call is TRBV29-1, the J call TRBJ1-1; D unresolved. Trimming took off 5 bases at V and 5 bases at J, with 9 bases between the two ends. The CDR3 spans 11 residues. CDR1 and CDR2 from the germline V gene are SQVTM and ANQGSEA. CDR3 DNA sequence: TGCAGCGTTCCCACAGATACTGAAGCTTTCTTT. Its protein is CSVPTDTEAFF.

V and J are TRBV21-1 and TRBJ2-7; TRBD1, as called in the table, went unchecked against the DNA. TRBV21-1 is a pseudogene. The CDR3 covers 16 residues. CDR3 protein: CASSKGRTQGSHEQYF. The DNA of the CDR3 is TGTGCCAGCAGCAAAGGAAGGACCCAGGGTTCCCACGAGCAGTACTTC.

As to this clone: Distinct nucleotide sequences in the sample also encode this CDR3. The chain uses TRBV20-1 and TRBJ2-7; D unclear. Germline loops: CDR1 DFQATT, CDR2 SNEGSKA (reference sequence). The V end was cut by 1 base, the J end by 2 bases, with 3 bases between. The CDR3 extends over 11 amino acids. The CDR3 here is CSARGAYEQYF. CDR3 in DNA: TGCAGTGCTAGAGGAGCCTACGAGCAGTACTTC.

This sequence joins TRBV5-1 and TRBJ2-7; 11 positions match TRBD2. Looked up from germline, CDR1 is SGHRS and CDR2 is YFSETQ. Germline trimming cut 6 bases from V and 3 bases from J; bases unmatched to any gene: 8. The CDR3 loop spans 15 amino acids. The CDR3 sequence is CASKPGTSGGYEQYF. CDR3 bases: TGCGCCAGCAAGCCGGGAACTAGCGGGGGCTACGAGCAGTACTTC.